A selection of T cell receptor beta chains follows, all from one sample in a study of T cells in localized non-small cell lung cancer. Generated by immunoSEQ multiplex PCR, the TCRdb table keeps only in-frame clones and is missing some. This sample yields over a thousand clones, of which roughly 20% are seen a single time; 15% to 20% belongs to the top ten. The sample in question was normal lung tissue next to the tumor, obtained before any cancer treatment. These TCRs come from a female donor over 55 with stage I squamous cell lung carcinoma. Both conserved end residues are part of each CDR3. The D gene is left open where the match is weak. Expanded clones get a size class; other rows say once, few or many, or leave the size out.

TRBV5-1	TRBJ2-3	few	.	CASSLSWGNTDTQYF	TGCGCCAGCAGCTTGTCATGGGGAAACACAGATACGCAGTATTTT
TRBV6-8	TRBJ1-1	large	TRBD1	CASSDFPGQLNTEAFF	TGTGCCAGCAGTGATTTTCCGGGACAGCTGAACACTGAAGCTTTCTTT
TRBV6-8	TRBJ2-3	medium-sized	TRBD2	CASSDRVAGVSTDTQYF	TGTGCCAGCAGTGATAGGGTAGCGGGGGTTAGCACAGATACGCAGTATTTT
TRBV6-1	TRBJ1-5	few	.	CASSEALLGSGNQPQHF	TGTGCCAGCAGTGAAGCGCTTTTGGGATCGGGCAATCAGCCCCAGCATTTT
TRBV6-8	TRBJ2-7	.	.	CASSIRDVAYEQYF	TGTGCCAGCTCCATAAGGGACGTGGCCTACGAGCAGTACTTC
TRBV12-5	TRBJ2-1	.	TRBD2	CASGYPERGGPDEQFF	TGTGCTAGTGGTTACCCAGAGCGGGGGGGCCCGGATGAGCAGTTCTTC
TRBV19	TRBJ1-5	.	.	CASSIDRGAVNQPQHF	TGTGCCAGTAGTATAGACCGGGGCGCGGTCAATCAGCCCCAGCATTTT
TRBV7-2	TRBJ2-7	medium-sized	TRBD2	CASSWTSGSEQYF	TGTGCCAGCAGCTGGACTAGCGGGAGCGAGCAGTACTTC
TRBV14	TRBJ1-1	few	.	CASSPTLEGVAFF	TGTGCCAGCAGCCCGACCCTCGAGGGTGTAGCTTTCTTT
TRBV9	TRBJ1-1	medium-sized	.	CASSVQGGDTEAFF	TGTGCCAGCAGCGTTCAGGGAGGTGACACTGAAGCTTTCTTT